The 12 T cell receptor beta chains presented below share a single source sample, sequenced in a study of T cell repertoires in cytomegalovirus infection. TCRdb reanalysed the reads using MiXCR and keeps one entry per CDR3 protein. Here the sample spans 200,000 to 300,000 distinct CDR3 sequences, 10% to 15% being singletons. The sample consisted of PBMCs. These receptors were obtained from a human donor in good health (CMV status not recorded). Some clones in this sample may be carry-over from other donors' samples.

At least ten counts were recorded for this clonotype. The chain uses TRBV7-2 and TRBJ1-4; 8 nucleotides line up with TRBD1. Germline CDR1 SGHTA, CDR2 FQGNSA. The CDR3 spans 15 residues. Trimming took 5 bases from V and 7 from J; bases not matched to a gene: 9. The CDR3 sequence is CASSPRTGLSEKLFF. CDR3 bases: TGTGCCAGCAGCCCCAGGACAGGGCTAAGTGAAAAACTGTTTTTT.

This clonotype appeared a few times. The chain joins TRBV5-1 to TRBJ1-2; D gene ambiguous. In germline, CDR1 is SGHRS, CDR2 YFSETQ. Trimming took 0 bases from V and 5 from J, leaving 11 bases between them. The CDR3 length is 14 residues. In nucleotides, the CDR3 is TGCGCCAGCAGCTTGGAGGGAAATGGGTATGGCTACACCTTC. Its translation is CASSLEGNGYGYTF.

The gene calls are TRBV6-5 and TRBJ2-5; D might be TRBD1 (5 bases). V gave up 5 bases and J gave up 2 bases, with 6 bases separating them. This CDR3 is 12 amino acids long. Germline CDR1 MNHEY, CDR2 SVGAGI. The DNA for the CDR3 is TGTGCCAGCAGTGACAGTCAAGAGACCCAGTACTTC. Its translation is CASSDSQETQYF.

There are many counts of this clonotype. The chain combines TRBV7-2 with TRBJ1-3, with 10 positions matching TRBD1. Germline V gene sequence: CDR1 SGHTA, CDR2 FQGNSA. J lost 8 bases, V lost 4 bases, and 8 bases had no gene match. The CDR3 spans 15 residues. The DNA of the CDR3 is TGTGCCAGCAGCTGGGACAGGGGAAAATCGGACACCATATATTTT. Protein: CASSWDRGKSDTIYF.

This chain links TRBV10-3 with TRBJ2-2; maybe TRBD2 (5 bases). Trimming took off 3 bases at V and 4 bases at J, with 15 bases between the two ends. This CDR3 spans 16 amino acids. Germline V gene lookup returns CDR1 ENHRY and CDR2 SYGVKD. The CDR3: CAISDGWARGTGELFF. The CDR3 coding sequence is TGTGCCATCAGTGACGGTTGGGCCCGGGGCACCGGGGAGCTGTTTTTT.

The chain recombines TRBV28 with TRBJ2-4; 10 bases match TRBD2. Germline V gene sequence: CDR1 MDHEN, CDR2 SYDVKM. Trimming took 3 bases from V and 0 from J; bases not matched to a gene: 11. The CDR3 covers 19 residues. The CDR3 nucleotides are TGTGCCAGCAGTTTCGGGCTCGATAGCGGGGGGCTAGCCAAAAACATTCAGTACTTC. Protein product: CASSFGLDSGGLAKNIQYF.

The V and J genes are TRBV10-2 and TRBJ2-3; unclear D gene. The CDR3 loop spans 12 amino acids. With 2 bases removed from V and 6 bases from J, the gap between germline ends came to 6 bases. CDR1 is WSHSY, CDR2 SAAADI, per germline. The chain's CDR3 is CASSEARDTQYF. The CDR3 region has the DNA TGCGCCAGCAGTGAGGCAAGGGATACGCAGTATTTT.

This clonotype was seen repeatedly, ten times or more. V is TRBV12-3 or TRBV12-4 and J is TRBJ1-2, with 8 bases fitting TRBD1. Trimming took 7 bases from V and 4 from J; bases not matched to a gene: 8. This CDR3 has 14 residues. The CDR3 sequence: CASTPDRVAYGYTF. The CDR3 DNA reads as TGTGCCAGCACTCCGGACAGGGTAGCCTATGGCTACACCTTC.

V and J are TRBV18 and TRBJ1-5; D uncertain. CDR3 length: 13 residues. CDR1 KGHSH and CDR2 LQKENI come from the germline V gene. Trimming left V 6 bases short and J 7 bases short, with 13 bases between. CDR3 protein: CASSPDTSQPQHF. CDR3 sequence (DNA): TGTGCCAGCTCTCCTGACACATCCCAGCCCCAGCATTTT. The variable domain in full, with the rest retrieved from reference TRBV18 and TRBJ1-5, is NAGVMQNPRHLVRRRGQEARLRCSPMKGHSHVYWYRQLPEEGLKFMVYLQKENIIDESGMPKERFSAEFPKEGPSILRIQQVVRGDSAAYFCASSPDTSQPQHFGDGTRLSIL.

In this sample, this clonotype turned up once. The chain is built from TRBV6-4 and TRBJ2-6, with a possible D match to TRBD1 (6 bases). CDR3 length: 16 residues. Deletions cut 5 bases from V and 0 bases from J, with 11 bases between. Germline values: CDR1 MRHNA, CDR2 SNTAGT. In nucleotides, the CDR3 is TGTGCCAGCAGTCAGGGGTCCCACTCTGGGGCCAACGTCCTGACTTTC. Translating gives CASSQGSHSGANVLTF.

This clonotype was found many times. The rearrangement uses TRBV7-2 and TRBJ2-5; D is unresolved. This CDR3 contains 16 residues. Germline V gene data show CDR1 as SGHTA and CDR2 as FQGNSA. Trimming removed 1 base at V and 0 bases at J, with 12 bases between. CDR3 nucleotide sequence: TGTGCCAGCAGCTTAGAACCGGGCGTGTACCAAGAGACCCAGTACTTC. Translated: CASSLEPGVYQETQYF.

The chain employs TRBV25-1 and TRBJ2-5, with 8 bases lining up with TRBD2. CDR3 size: 15 residues. Germline values: CDR1 MGHDK, CDR2 SYGVNS. Trimming at V came to 1 base and at J to 4 bases, leaving 5 bases not matched to a gene. The chain's CDR3 is CASSEFGGTRETQYF. CDR3 coding DNA: TGTGCCAGCAGTGAATTCGGCGGGACTAGAGAGACCCAGTACTTC.